The present T cell receptor beta chain was sequenced within a study of regulatory T cells in long-lasting Graves disease. This clonotype turned up a few times. The antigen is undetermined. CDR1 and CDR2 (germline): SGHRS, YFSETQ. With V trimmed by 1 base and J by 5 bases, 6 bases remained unmatched. There are 15 residues in the CDR3. Time point indicated: persistent/refractory GD, antithyroid drugs over 5 years with positive TRAb. PBMCs provided the RNA from which the TCR library was made. Patients hailed from an endocrinology department in Xi'an, China. The study, taken as a whole, reports: Favored gene segments in persistent disease were TRBV28, TRBJ1-2 and TRBJ2-5. Comparison showed that persistent patients shared more public clonotypes (about 2,800) than new patients (966).

Building the TCR beta libraries relied on iRepertoire HTBI primers, and CDR3 regions underwent Arm-PCR. TCRdb itself ran the multiplex PCR reads through MiXCR, one entry per CDR3 protein. The sample consists of over 300,000 distinct CDR3 sequences, roughly 21% of them appearing once. The V and J genes are TRBV5-1 and TRBJ2-5; 9 bases are a match to TRBD1. The input for sequencing was peripheral blood mononuclear cells (PBMCs), taken when the disease was refractory, from a patient treated with antithyroid drugs. The clonotype originates from a female donor with Graves disease. CDR3 sequence reads: CASSLWTGEVETQYF. Written as DNA, the CDR3 is TGCGCCAGCAGCTTGTGGACAGGGGAGGTGGAGACCCAGTACTTC. Complete variable domain (other parts from reference TRBV5-1 and TRBJ2-5): KAGVTQTPRYLIKTRGQQVTLSCSPISGHRSVSWYQQTPGQGLQFLFEYFSETQRNKGNFPGRFSGRQFSNSRSEMNVSTLELGDSALYLCASSLWTGEVETQYFGPGTRLLVL.